This is a list of T cell receptor beta chains from one sample in a study of blood T cell repertoires in COVID-19. Here immunoSEQ multiplex PCR was the method, and the copy in TCRdb shows in-frame clones only, minus some. The sample includes more than 50,000 clones, around 90% of them seen just once. Input material: peripheral blood. All receptors come from a man between 60 and 70 years old with active COVID-19. Each CDR3 is given with its conserved first and last residue. A D gene is named only where the DNA matches it firmly. Rows may omit the clone size; those that give it use once, few, many or a size class.

J gene	D gene	V gene	clone size	CDR3 DNA	CDR3 protein
TRBJ1-1	TRBD1	TRBV4-1	NA	TGCGCCAGCAGCCCCGGGACAGGGGAAGGAGCTTTCTTT	CASSPGTGEGAFF
TRBJ2-1	NA	TRBV7-2	once	TGTGCCAGCACCGACTTAGGTTCCTACAATGAGCAGTTCTTC	CASTDLGSYNEQFF
TRBJ2-7	NA	TRBV2	NA	TGTGCCAGCAACGAGGAAGGACTGCTTTACGAGCAGTACTTC	CASNEEGLLYEQYF
TRBJ2-7	TRBD1	TRBV5-4	NA	TGTGCCAGCAGCCCGGGGGGGACAGGGGCTCCCCACGAGCAGTACTTC	CASSPGGTGAPHEQYF
TRBJ2-6	NA	TRBV3-1/TRBV3-2	NA	TGTGCCAGCAGCCAAGGCGGTGGGGCCAACGTCCTGACTTTC	CASSQGGGANVLTF
TRBJ1-4	TRBD1	TRBV4-1	NA	TGCGCCAGCAGCCAACCCCCGGGACAGAGGGCAACTAATGAAAAACTGTTTTTT	CASSQPPGQRATNEKLFF
TRBJ1-1	NA	TRBV5-6	NA	TGTGCCAGCAGCAAAGGGGGTTTTATGAACACTGAAGCTTTCTTT	CASSKGGFMNTEAFF
TRBJ2-7	NA	TRBV7-8	NA	TGTGCCAGCAGCTTAAATAGGGCGGGGTGGCAGTACTTC	CASSLNRAGWQYF
TRBJ1-2	TRBD1	TRBV2	NA	TGTGCCAGCAGACTCGACAGGGGGAACTATGGCTACACCTTC	CASRLDRGNYGYTF
TRBJ1-2	TRBD1	TRBV5-1	NA	TGCGCCAGCAGCTTACAGGGGGGAGATGGCTACACCTTC	CASSLQGGDGYTF
TRBJ2-7	NA	TRBV2	NA	TGTGCCAGCATGGGCCAGGGGGAGCAGTACTTC	CASMGQGEQYF
TRBJ1-2	NA	TRBV19	NA	TGTGCCAGTAGCACACAGCTTAACTATGGCTACACCTTC	CASSTQLNYGYTF
TRBJ2-7	NA	TRBV7-2	NA	TGTGCCAGCCTAGACAGACCGCCCTCCTACGAGCAGTACTTC	CASLDRPPSYEQYF
TRBJ2-1	NA	TRBV5-6	NA	TGTGCCAGCAGCTTGGTAGGGGGCTCCTACAATGAGCAGTTCTTC	CASSLVGGSYNEQFF
TRBJ2-1	TRBD2	TRBV6-6	NA	TGTGCCAGTCAAAAGGGGACTAGCGGTAGGGGTGAGCAGTTCTTC	CASQKGTSGRGEQFF
TRBJ1-1	TRBD1	TRBV19	NA	TGTGCCAGTAGTAGTCGGGGCCGGGACAGGGCTAGGAGCTCTGAAGCTTTCTTT	CASSSRGRDRARSSEAFF
TRBJ2-7	TRBD1	TRBV27	NA	TGTGCCAGCAGTTTATCGCCGGGACAGAGATACGAGCAGTACTTC	CASSLSPGQRYEQYF
TRBJ1-4	NA	TRBV12-3/TRBV12-4	NA	TGTGCCAGCAGAAAAACGGGTGAAAAACTGTTTTTT	CASRKTGEKLFF
TRBJ1-4	NA	TRBV9	NA	TGTGCCAGCAGTCTTACAGGGTTAAGAGGTGAAAAACTGTTTTTT	CASSLTGLRGEKLFF
TRBJ2-6	TRBD2	TRBV15	NA	TGTGCCACCAGCAGGAATGAACTAGCGTGGGGGGCCAACGTCCTGACTTTC	CATSRNELAWGANVLTF
TRBJ2-1	TRBD2	TRBV2	NA	TGTGCCAGGTCAAGGACTAGCGGATACAATGAGCAGTTCTTC	CARSRTSGYNEQFF
TRBJ1-5	TRBD1	TRBV28	NA	TGTGCCAGCAGATGGACAGGGGGGCAGCCCCAGCATTTT	CASRWTGGQPQHF
TRBJ1-6	NA	TRBV19	NA	TGTGCCAGTAACCCCCGTCGGGGGGCTATCGGATCACCCCTCCACTTT	CASNPRRGAIGSPLHF
TRBJ2-3	TRBD2	TRBV11-1	NA	TGTGCCAGCAGCTTAGCATCCGGACTAGCGGGGGTAGATACGCAGTATTTT	CASSLASGLAGVDTQYF
TRBJ1-5	NA	TRBV28	NA	TGTGCCAGCAGTTTAGAGAGCAGGGACTATAGCAATCAGCCCCAGCATTTT	CASSLESRDYSNQPQHF
TRBJ1-5	TRBD1	TRBV5-6	NA	TGTGCCAGCAGCCTCGGACAGGGACGGAATCAGCCCCAGCATTTT	CASSLGQGRNQPQHF
TRBJ1-4	NA	TRBV5-4	NA	TGTGCCAGCAGTCAGAAAACTAATGAAAAACTGTTTTTT	CASSQKTNEKLFF